This T cell receptor beta chain was sequenced in a study of blood T cell repertoires in COVID-19. Study summary: The United States, Italy and Spain provided the acute and convalescent COVID-19 samples.

This CDR3 spans 15 amino acids. Per the germline V gene, CDR1 is LNHDA and CDR2 is SQIVND (reference sequence). The V and J ends lost 5 bases and 1 base respectively, with 12 bases between them. As originally analysed: Reference gene primers were amplified, and this amplification served to estimate nucleated cell counts. Using immunoSEQ multiplex PCR, the repertoire was profiled, and TCRdb retains in-frame clones only, with some absent. V and J calls and clone size are those listed in that table; D and trimming were worked out from the DNA. The sample carries 240,000 or so clones, around 87% recorded once. Participants, roughly 18 to 89 years old, spanned around 25 US areas. Donors were grouped by their self-reported clinical history.

Sequenced input: PBMCs or T cells enriched from blood (not recorded which). The TCR originated in a woman aged 40 to 50 with acute COVID-19. This chain uses TRBV19 with TRBJ1-5; the D gene is possibly TRBD1 (6 bases). This CDR3 is CASSSLGASNQPQHF. CDR3 sequence (DNA): TGTGCCAGTAGTTCCCTGGGGGCGAGCAATCAGCCCCAGCATTTT. The entire variable domain, with the rest obtained from reference TRBV19 and TRBJ1-5, is as follows: DGGITQSPKYLFRKEGQNVTLSCEQNLNHDAMYWYRQDPGQGLRLIYYSQIVNDFQKGDIAEGYSVSREKKESFPLTVTSAQKNPTAFYLCASSSLGASNQPQHFGDGTRLSIL.